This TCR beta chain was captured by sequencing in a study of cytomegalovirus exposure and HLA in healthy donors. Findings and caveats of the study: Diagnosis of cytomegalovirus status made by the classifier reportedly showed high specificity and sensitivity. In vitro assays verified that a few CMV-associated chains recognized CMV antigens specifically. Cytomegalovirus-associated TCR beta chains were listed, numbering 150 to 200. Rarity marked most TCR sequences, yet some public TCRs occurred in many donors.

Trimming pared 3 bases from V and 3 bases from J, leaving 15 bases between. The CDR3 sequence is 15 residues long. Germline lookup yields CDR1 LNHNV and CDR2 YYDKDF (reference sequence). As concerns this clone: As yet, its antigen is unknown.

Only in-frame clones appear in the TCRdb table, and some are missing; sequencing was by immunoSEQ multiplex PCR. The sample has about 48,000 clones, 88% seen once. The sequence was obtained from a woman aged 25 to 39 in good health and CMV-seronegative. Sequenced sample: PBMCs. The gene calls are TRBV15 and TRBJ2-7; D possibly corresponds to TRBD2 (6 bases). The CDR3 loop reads CATSRTSGGDYEQYF. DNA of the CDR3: TGTGCCACCAGCAGGACGTCCGGCGGGGACTACGAGCAGTACTTC. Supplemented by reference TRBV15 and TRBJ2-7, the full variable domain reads DAMVIQNPRYQVTQFGKPVTLSCSQTLNHNVMYWYQQKSSQAPKLLFHYYDKDFNNEADTPDNFQSRRPNTSFCFLDIRSPGLGDTAMYLCATSRTSGGDYEQYFGPGTRLTVT.